This T cell receptor beta chain was identified during a study of early T cells in non-severe SARS-CoV-2 infection. Individually, cDNA molecules had unique molecular identifiers attached to them. TCRdb re-analysed the 5' RACE reads in MiXCR, keeping a single row per CDR3 protein. The sample has under 80,000 distinct CDR3 sequences; approximately 13% are singletons. CDR1 is SQVTM and CDR2 is ANQGSEA in the germline V gene. The CDR3 totals 13 residues. The V and J ends lost 4 bases and 5 bases, in that order; junction bases with no gene match: 7. This clonotype came up many times. This TCR was recovered from an adult who was a healthcare worker with PCR-confirmed SARS-CoV-2 infection or an uninfected control (not recorded which). The V and J genes are TRBV29-1 and TRBJ1-1; TRBD1 matches 7 bases. Sequencing was performed on whole blood. The CDR3 sequence is CSVADRVGTEAFF. For the CDR3, the DNA is TGCAGCGTTGCCGACAGGGTTGGGACTGAAGCTTTCTTT. The full variable domain, completed using reference TRBV29-1 and TRBJ1-1, is SAVISQKPSRDICQRGTSLTIQCQVDSQVTMMFWYRQQPGQSLTLIATANQGSEATYESGFVIDKFPISRPNLTFSTLTVSNMSPEDSSIYLCSVADRVGTEAFFGQGTRLTVV.